What follows are 32 T cell receptor beta chains derived from one specimen sequenced in a study of cytomegalovirus exposure and HLA in healthy donors. Primers: 60 Vbeta forward and 13 Jbeta reverse. Some clones are missing from TCRdb's copy, which holds only in-frame ones; the method was immunoSEQ multiplex PCR. The top ten clones hold about 0.75% of a sample with 100,000 to 150,000 clones, 81% of them seen once. Source material: PBMCs. Receptors were obtained from a man between 18 and 29 years old in good health and CMV-seronegative.

This chain uses TRBV10-1 with TRBJ2-2; 7 positions agree with TRBD2. The J segment lost 3 bases and the V segment lost 4 bases, leaving 5 bases of the junction unmatched. Germline V CDR1 and CDR2: WNHNN, SYGVQD (reference sequence). This CDR3 comprises 15 residues. The CDR3 here is CASSGPGRDTGELFF. In DNA, the CDR3 is TGCGCCAGCAGTGGGCCAGGGAGGGACACCGGGGAGCTGTTTTTT.

This chain joins TRBV7-2 and TRBJ2-7; 13 bases fit TRBD2. With V trimmed by 4 bases and J by 3 bases, 3 bases remained unmatched. The germline gives CDR1 SGHTA, CDR2 FQGNSA. The CDR3 has 15 amino acids. This CDR3 reads CASSSRLAGGYEQYF. As DNA, the CDR3 is TGTGCCAGCAGCTCACGACTAGCGGGGGGCTACGAGCAGTACTTC.

The J gene is TRBJ2-5, the V gene TRBV6-5; no definite D call. Trimming shortened V by 0 bases and J by 1 base, and 12 bases separated the two germline ends. The CDR3 length is 16 residues. The V gene's germline CDR1 is MNHEY and CDR2 SVGAGI. The CDR3 coding sequence is TGTGCCAGCAGTTACTCACCCAGCGCCCCCCAAGAGACCCAGTACTTC. Its translation is CASSYSPSAPQETQYF.

The chain recombines TRBV30 with TRBJ1-5; the match to TRBD1 covers 7 bases. The J segment lost 0 bases and the V segment lost 5 bases, leaving 4 bases of the junction unmatched. CDR1 GTSNPN and CDR2 SVGIG come from the germline V gene (reference sequence). The CDR3 runs to 14 residues. The CDR3 here is CAWDREFSNQPQHF. The CDR3 DNA reads TGTGCCTGGGACAGGGAATTTAGCAATCAGCCCCAGCATTTT.

The chain links TRBV7-9 to TRBJ1-2; 10 positions match TRBD1. Looked up from germline, CDR1 is SEHNR and CDR2 is FQNEAQ (reference sequence). The CDR3 is made up of 17 amino acids. Trimming at V came to 1 base and at J to 2 bases, leaving 7 bases not matched to a gene. The CDR3 spells CASSLDIGTGVNYGYTF. The CDR3 region has the DNA TGTGCCAGCAGCTTAGACATAGGGACAGGGGTGAACTATGGCTACACCTTC.

The chain uses TRBV6-4 and TRBJ2-6; D perhaps matches TRBD1 (6 bases). Germline lookup yields CDR1 MRHNA and CDR2 SNTAGT. V gave up 5 bases and J gave up 2 bases, with 10 bases separating them. This CDR3 contains 15 residues. In DNA form, the CDR3 reads TGTGCCAGCAGTAAAACAGGGACTGGGGCCAACGTCCTGACTTTC. This encodes CASSKTGTGANVLTF.

The V and J genes are TRBV2 and TRBJ1-1; tentatively, D is TRBD1 (6 bases). Germline values: CDR1 SNHLY, CDR2 FYNNEI. The V and J ends lost 8 bases and 2 bases respectively, with 12 bases between them. The CDR3 covers 13 residues. The DNA for the CDR3 is TGTGCCAGCGGCCGGGACATCAACACTGAAGCTTTCTTT. Translated, it gives CASGRDINTEAFF.

The chain links TRBV4-3 to TRBJ2-1; perhaps TRBD2 as D (7 bases). In germline, CDR1 is LGHNA, CDR2 YSLEER. The CDR3 has 14 residues. Trimming took 0 bases from V and 10 from J, leaving 13 bases between them. CDR3 sequence reads: CASSQESRGREQFF. CDR3 sequence (DNA): TGCGCCAGCAGCCAAGAATCGCGGGGGCGAGAGCAGTTCTTC.

This clone appeared a single time. The V and J genes are TRBV5-4 and TRBJ2-7; D ambiguous. Germline CDR1 is SGHNT and CDR2 is YYREEE (reference sequence). Trimming removed 1 base at V and 3 bases at J, with 8 bases between. The CDR3 extends over 13 amino acids. CDR3 bases: TGTGCCAGCAGCTTGCCCCTAAGCTACGAGCAGTACTTC. Amino acids: CASSLPLSYEQYF.

The V call is TRBV29-1, the J call TRBJ1-1; the match to TRBD1 covers 11 bases. The germline V gene has CDR1 SQVTM and CDR2 ANQGSEA. This CDR3 is built from 17 residues. Trimming cost V 7 bases and J 0 bases; bases outside gene matches: 13. CDR3 loop: CSGTTGTGGVLNTEAFF. The CDR3 region has the DNA TGCAGCGGTACGACCGGGACAGGGGGTGTATTGAACACTGAAGCTTTCTTT.

The chain uses TRBV7-9 and TRBJ1-3, with a tentative D call TRBD1 (5 bases). V was shortened by 5 bases and J by 2 bases, with 19 bases between the two germline ends. The CDR3 extends over 17 amino acids. The V gene's germline CDR1 is SEHNR and CDR2 FQNEAQ (reference sequence). CDR3 nucleotide sequence: TGTGCCAGCAGCATAGAGCGGGGGTATTTGGCTGGAAACACCATATATTTT. This sequence encodes CASSIERGYLAGNTIYF. The full variable domain, completed using reference TRBV7-9 and TRBJ1-3, is DTGVSQNPRHKITKRGQNVTFRCDPISEHNRLYWYRQTLGQGPEFLTYFQNEAQLEKSRLLSDRFSAERPKGSFSTLEIQRTEQGDSAMYLCASSIERGYLAGNTIYFGEGSWLTVV.

This clone was seen once. The rearrangement links TRBV27 to TRBJ1-5; D possibly corresponds to TRBD1 (5 bases). With 2 bases removed from V and 7 bases from J, the gap between germline ends came to 12 bases. The CDR3 covers 14 residues. Germline lookup yields CDR1 MNHEY and CDR2 SMNVEV (reference sequence). CDR3 sequence (DNA): TGTGCCAGCAGTTTAGGCAGGGAGGGCCAGCCCCAGCATTTT. It is translated as CASSLGREGQPQHF.

This clone was picked up a small number of times. This rearrangement joins TRBV9 to TRBJ2-1; D possibly corresponds to TRBD2 (5 bases). Germline V gene sequence: CDR1 SGDLS, CDR2 YYNGEE. Trimming took 6 bases from V and 7 from J, leaving 14 bases between them. The CDR3 is 13 residues long. CDR3 nucleotides: TGTGCCAGCAAGGGTGAGAGGGTTAATGAGCAGTTCTTC. Translating it yields CASKGERVNEQFF.

The gene calls are TRBV7-9 and TRBJ2-7; TRBD2 might be the D (6 bases). CDR1 is SEHNR and CDR2 is FQNEAQ in the germline V gene (reference sequence). The CDR3 covers 16 residues. Trimming took 4 bases from V and 6 from J, leaving 22 bases between them. CDR3 protein: CASSSPPGLSTAEQYF. The DNA for the CDR3 is TGTGCCAGCAGCTCCCCCCCGGGACTTTCCACCGCCGAGCAGTACTTC. The variable domain in full, completed from reference TRBV7-9 and TRBJ2-7, reads DTGVSQNPRHKITKRGQNVTFRCDPISEHNRLYWYRQTLGQGPEFLTYFQNEAQLEKSRLLSDRFSAERPKGSFSTLEIQRTEQGDSAMYLCASSSPPGLSTAEQYFGPGTRLTVT.

This chain connects TRBV6-1 to TRBJ2-5; 8 bases are a match to TRBD1. Germline CDR1 and CDR2: MNHNS and SASEGT. CDR3 size: 13 residues. V trimming: 3 bases; J trimming: 4 bases; junction bases outside the gene matches: 1. CDR3 sequence: CASSDRGRETQYF. The CDR3 DNA sequence: TGTGCCAGCAGTGACAGGGGGCGAGAGACCCAGTACTTC.

This clone turned up a few times. The J gene is TRBJ1-2, the V gene TRBV27, with D uncertain. The CDR3 has 13 residues. Trimming removed 3 bases at V and 7 bases at J, with 12 bases between. Looked up from germline, CDR1 is MNHEY and CDR2 is SMNVEV (reference sequence). The CDR3, as DNA: TGTGCCAGCAGTTTCCCCTCCGGGGTTGGCTACACCTTC. Translated: CASSFPSGVGYTF.

The chain recombines TRBV6-6 with TRBJ1-2, with D unresolved. Germline V lookup: CDR1 MNHNY, CDR2 SVGAGI (reference sequence). This CDR3 region has 13 residues. The V end was cut by 7 bases, the J end by 2 bases, with 11 bases between. The CDR3 DNA sequence: TGTGCCAGCATAAGAGCACTAAACTATGGCTACACCTTC. Translated: CASIRALNYGYTF.

CDR3 in amino acids: CASSSKGDLSTFF. CDR3 bases: TGTGCCAGCAGCTCCAAGGGGGATCTAAGTACGTTCTTC. This chain connects TRBV7-2 to TRBJ2-1; D might be TRBD1 (6 bases). Germline V gene data show CDR1 as SGHTA and CDR2 as FQGNSA. The germline V and J ends were trimmed by 4 bases and 15 bases, with 19 bases remaining between them. The CDR3 consists of 13 residues.

The genes are TRBV6-1 and TRBJ1-2; D not certain. The germline V gene encodes CDR1 MNHNS and CDR2 SASEGT. This CDR3 contains 12 residues. V gave up 3 bases and J gave up 8 bases, with 10 bases separating them. The CDR3: CASSDNMEGYTF. As DNA, the CDR3 is TGTGCCAGCAGTGATAATATGGAGGGCTACACCTTC.

The chain has TRBV11-2 and TRBJ1-2; no firm D call. V shed 0 bases and J shed 2 bases, with 10 bases lying between them. The germline V gene encodes CDR1 SGHAT and CDR2 FQNNGV. The CDR3 contains 15 residues. CDR3 region: CASSLDLPGNYGYTF. CDR3 coding DNA: TGTGCCAGCAGCTTAGATCTCCCGGGGAACTATGGCTACACCTTC. The entire variable domain, with the rest obtained from reference TRBV11-2 and TRBJ1-2, is as follows: EAGVAQSPRYKIIEKRQSVAFWCNPISGHATLYWYQQILGQGPKLLIQFQNNGVVDDSQLPKDRFSAERLKGVDSTLKIQPAKLEDSAVYLCASSLDLPGNYGYTFGSGTRLTVV.

The chain is built from TRBV5-6 and TRBJ1-2; TRBD1 matches 9 bases. The CDR3 has 14 amino acids. Trimming took 1 base from V and 4 from J; bases not matched to a gene: 2. The germline CDR1 and CDR2 sequences are SGHDT and YYEEEE. This CDR3 reads CASSLRTGAYGYTF. CDR3 coding DNA: TGTGCCAGCAGCTTGAGGACAGGGGCCTATGGCTACACCTTC.

Only a few counts were recorded for this clone. The V and J genes are TRBV28 and TRBJ2-3, with a weak D call TRBD2 (6 bases). CDR1 and CDR2 (germline): MDHEN, SYDVKM. This CDR3 spans 14 amino acids. V was clipped by 6 bases and J by 0 bases, with 10 bases between them. In nucleotides, the CDR3 is TGTGCCAGCAGCCCGGGGGACAGCACAGATACGCAGTATTTT. Amino acid sequence: CASSPGDSTDTQYF.

In its sample, this clone was seen a few times. V usage is TRBV9 and J usage is TRBJ2-7; TRBD1 matches 7 bases. The CDR3 covers 14 residues. V lost 4 bases and J lost 2; bases outside the gene matches: 6. The V gene's germline CDR1 is SGDLS and CDR2 YYNGEE. The CDR3 nucleotides read TGTGCCAGCAGCCCTCGACAGGGCCCCTACGAGCAGTACTTC. It translates to CASSPRQGPYEQYF.

The rearrangement joins TRBV4-1 to TRBJ1-2; 7 nucleotides match TRBD1. Germline-derived CDR1 and CDR2 are MGHRA and YSYEKL. The CDR3 contains 15 residues. J was trimmed by 4 bases and V by 1 base; bases with no gene match: 6. DNA of the CDR3: TGCGCCAGCAGCCAAGTCAGGGGGATAGTCTATGGCTACACCTTC. Protein: CASSQVRGIVYGYTF.

CDR3 bases: TGTGCCAGCAGCTCCCCTAACGAGCAGTACTTC. Translated: CASSSPNEQYF. This chain joins TRBV7-8 and TRBJ2-7; the D is unclear. Germline CDR1 reads SGHVS; CDR2 reads FQNEAQ. The CDR3 has 11 residues. V was trimmed by 4 bases and J by 5 bases, leaving 6 bases between them.

This chain links TRBV4-2 with TRBJ2-7; 7 bases match TRBD2. V shed 0 bases and J 3 bases; nucleotides not matched to a gene: 11. Germline V CDR1 and CDR2: LGHNA, YNFKEQ. The CDR3 is 17 residues long. The CDR3 reads CASSQDNRVAGYYEQYF. CDR3 coding DNA: TGTGCCAGCAGCCAAGATAATAGGGTAGCGGGTTACTACGAGCAGTACTTC.

This chain connects TRBV5-4 to TRBJ2-4; possibly TRBD1 for D (6 bases). This CDR3 region has 16 residues. The germline V and J ends were trimmed by 4 bases and 0 bases, with 14 bases remaining between them. Germline V gene lookup returns CDR1 SGHNT and CDR2 YYREEE (reference sequence). CDR3 amino acids: CASSPGQLLAKNIQYF. The CDR3 nucleotides read TGTGCCAGCAGCCCCGGACAGCTTCTAGCCAAAAACATTCAGTACTTC.

The chain combines TRBV20-1 with TRBJ2-5; D may be TRBD1 (5 bases). Near its end, the DNA agrees better with TRBJ2-7, so the J call may be wrong. The germline V gene has CDR1 DFQATT and CDR2 SNEGSKA (reference sequence). This CDR3 comprises 11 residues. Here the CDR3 reads CSASQGYEQYF. CDR3 coding DNA: TGCAGTGCTAGTCAGGGATACGAGCAGTACTTC.

V is TRBV9 and J is TRBJ1-3; 8 bases are a match to TRBD1. CDR1 is SGDLS and CDR2 is YYNGEE in the germline V gene. This CDR3 comprises 15 residues. The ends lost 3 bases at V and 0 bases at J; junction bases unmatched: 2. The CDR3 nucleotides read TGTGCCAGCAGCGACACAGGGGGCTCTGGAAACACCATATATTTT. Translating gives CASSDTGGSGNTIYF.

The chain recombines TRBV5-5 with TRBJ2-1, with D uncertain. CDR3 length equals 14 residues. With 0 bases removed from V and 5 bases from J, the gap between germline ends came to 9 bases. Looked up from germline, CDR1 is SGHKS and CDR2 is YYEKEE (reference sequence). This CDR3 is CASSLGNRNNEQFF. CDR3 nucleotide sequence: TGTGCCAGCAGCTTGGGGAACAGAAACAATGAGCAGTTCTTC.

The V and J genes are TRBV9 and TRBJ1-6, with a weak D call TRBD1 (5 bases). The CDR3 has 15 residues. V lost 3 bases and J 6 bases, leaving 13 bases between the germline ends. Germline CDR1 SGDLS, CDR2 YYNGEE. This CDR3 reads CASSGEQGFNSPLHF. For the CDR3, the DNA is TGTGCCAGCAGCGGAGAGCAGGGATTTAATTCACCCCTCCACTTT.

The J gene is TRBJ2-7, the V gene TRBV5-1, with 7 bases fitting TRBD1. With V trimmed by 4 bases and J by 3 bases, 13 bases remained unmatched. This CDR3 has 16 residues. Germline values: CDR1 SGHRS, CDR2 YFSETQ. This chain's CDR3 is CASSKGTGQLIYEQYF. CDR3 coding DNA: TGCGCCAGCAGCAAGGGGACGGGACAGCTAATCTACGAGCAGTACTTC.